The rows below give T cell receptor beta chains drawn from one sample of a study of Ad26.COV2.S vaccination and SARS-CoV-2 variants. Assay: immunoSEQ multiplex PCR; the TCRdb copy retains only in-frame clones and omits some. The profile shows 380,000 or so clones, 85% to 90% of them singletons. Material: peripheral blood, obtained in a trial of Ad26.COV2.S vaccine versus placebo. The receptors were gathered from a person aged 18-60 years who received the Ad26.COV2.S COVID-19 vaccine or a placebo. Each CDR3 is given with its conserved first and last residue. A D gene is named only where the DNA matches it firmly. Size is stated for part of the rows, as once, few or many counts, or as a class when the clone is expanded.

TRBJ2-5 TRBV12-5 . . CASGDTGLGQETQYF TGTGCTAGTGGTGATACTGGACTGGGCCAAGAGACCCAGTACTTC
TRBJ1-5 TRBV6-5 . . CASRLGPNSNQPQHF TGTGCCAGCAGGCTGGGACCGAATAGCAATCAGCCCCAGCATTTT
TRBJ2-6 TRBV28 TRBD1 once CASSLGGTGANVLTF TGTGCCAGCAGTCTAGGGGGCACTGGGGCCAACGTCCTGACTTTC
TRBJ2-1 TRBV9 . once CASSVDGGPYNEQFF TGTGCCAGCAGCGTAGACGGGGGGCCATACAATGAGCAGTTCTTC
TRBJ2-3 TRBV18 . . CASSPKADGTDTQYF TGTGCCAGCTCACCAAAGGCAGATGGCACAGATACGCAGTATTTT
TRBJ2-3 TRBV5-1 . . CASSLWGGTDTQYF TGCGCCAGCAGCTTGTGGGGTGGCACAGATACGCAGTATTTT
TRBJ1-1 TRBV25-1 . . CASSETGTEAFF TGTGCCAGCAGTGAAACTGGCACTGAAGCTTTCTTT
TRBJ1-2 TRBV28 . . CASSEFSGHGYTF TGTGCCAGCAGTGAATTCTCAGGGCATGGCTACACCTTC
TRBJ2-7 TRBV11-2 TRBD2 many CASSLGPSGDYEQYF TGTGCCAGCAGCTTAGGTCCTAGCGGGGACTACGAGCAGTACTTC
TRBJ2-1 TRBV4-3 . . CASSQDGGRLNEQFF TGCGCCAGCAGCCAAGATGGGGGACGCCTCAATGAGCAGTTCTTC
TRBJ2-2 TRBV30 . . CAWSETGSGELFF TGTGCCTGGAGTGAAACAGGGTCCGGGGAGCTGTTTTTT
TRBJ2-6 TRBV5-1 . . CASSLGDGNSGANVLTF TGCGCCAGCAGCTTGGGGGACGGCAACTCTGGGGCCAACGTCCTGACTTTC
TRBJ1-3 TRBV6-1 . . CASSVRDTGSYGNTIYF TGTGCCAGCAGTGTCCGGGACACGGGTTCTTATGGAAACACCATATATTTT
TRBJ1-2 TRBV3-1/TRBV3-2 TRBD1 . CASSQAGTGGAWDGYTF TGTGCCAGCAGCCAAGCCGGGACAGGGGGCGCTTGGGATGGCTACACCTTC
TRBJ1-1 TRBV5-4 TRBD1 once CASSSYRGVPEAFF TGTGCCAGCAGCTCGTACAGGGGAGTACCTGAAGCTTTCTTT
TRBJ2-3 TRBV19 TRBD1 . CASSTGQGTDTQYF TGTGCCAGTAGTACAGGACAGGGGACAGATACGCAGTATTTT
TRBJ2-3 TRBV7-9 TRBD1 . CASNPTGGTDTQYF TGTGCCAGCAACCCAACAGGGGGCACAGATACGCAGTATTTT
TRBJ1-1 TRBV28 . . CASSPAQGNEAFF TGTGCCAGCAGTCCCGCGCAAGGGAATGAAGCTTTCTTT
TRBJ2-1 TRBV28 . few CASSLSLLGGTSNNEQFF TGTGCCAGCAGTTTATCCCTTTTAGGCGGGACTTCAAACAATGAGCAGTTCTTC
TRBJ2-1 TRBV15 . . CATSRETAVSSYNEQFF TGTGCCACCAGCAGAGAAACCGCGGTGTCGTCCTACAATGAGCAGTTCTTC
TRBJ1-5 TRBV4-3 . . CASSQGQSNQPQHF TGCGCCAGCAGCCAAGGACAGAGCAATCAGCCCCAGCATTTT
TRBJ2-1 TRBV11-3 TRBD2 . CASSLGLAGGDNEQFF TGTGCCAGCAGCCTCGGACTAGCGGGGGGTGACAATGAGCAGTTCTTC
TRBJ2-7 TRBV6-2/TRBV6-3 TRBD1 . CASSKHGTGGYEQYF TGTGCCAGCAGTAAACATGGGACAGGGGGCTACGAGCAGTACTTC
TRBJ1-3 TRBV5-1 . . CASSLSSGNTIYF TGCGCCAGCAGCTTGTCTTCTGGAAACACCATATATTTT
TRBJ1-3 TRBV28 . . CASSFRPSSGNTIYF TGTGCCAGCAGTTTTAGGCCGAGCTCTGGAAACACCATATATTTT
TRBJ2-1 TRBV5-1 . once CASSSIGGYNEQFF TGCGCCAGCAGCTCCATCGGGGGCTACAATGAGCAGTTCTTC
TRBJ2-2 TRBV27 . once CASTGRTGELFF TGTGCCAGTACAGGGAGGACCGGGGAGCTGTTTTTT
TRBJ1-2 TRBV30 . . CAWSWGAQNDGYTF TGTGCCTGGAGTTGGGGGGCGCAGAATGACGGCTACACCTTC
TRBJ1-1 TRBV10-3 . . CAISESVVSSEAFF TGTGCCATCAGTGAGTCGGTAGTATCCTCTGAAGCTTTCTTT
TRBJ2-7 TRBV11-2 . . CASSIGQYRTSSYEQYF TGTGCCAGCAGCATAGGACAGTACCGAACATCCTCCTACGAGCAGTACTTC
TRBJ2-1 TRBV4-1 TRBD2 . CASSQGGGSAEQFF TGCGCCAGCAGCCAAGGGGGGGGTTCGGCCGAGCAGTTCTTC
TRBJ2-3 TRBV28 . . CASSSPRAVTDTQYF TGTGCCAGCAGTTCCCCCCGGGCGGTCACAGATACGCAGTATTTT
TRBJ2-7 TRBV9 TRBD1 . CASSVAPTGGPGEQYF TGTGCCAGCAGCGTAGCCCCGACAGGGGGCCCCGGCGAGCAGTACTTC
TRBJ1-5 TRBV6-1 . . CASSERGFGNQPQHF TGTGCCAGCAGTGAACGGGGGTTTGGCAATCAGCCCCAGCATTTT
TRBJ2-1 TRBV13 TRBD1 . CASTPFDRGDRNEQFF TGTGCCAGCACCCCCTTCGACAGGGGAGATCGCAATGAGCAGTTCTTC
TRBJ2-7 TRBV29-1 TRBD2 once CSALTSGGNQGYEQYF TGCAGCGCGTTGACTAGCGGGGGAAATCAGGGCTACGAGCAGTACTTC
TRBJ2-1 TRBV2 TRBD2 . CAGSSGHNNEQFF TGTGCCGGATCTAGCGGTCATAACAATGAGCAGTTCTTC
TRBJ2-2 TRBV11-3 . once CASSPSTGELFF TGTGCCAGCAGCCCAAGTACCGGGGAGCTGTTTTTT
TRBJ1-1 TRBV7-2 TRBD1 . CASSPQGGNTEAFF TGTGCCAGCAGCCCCCAGGGGGGGAACACTGAAGCTTTCTTT
TRBJ1-1 TRBV2 . . CASSDLGGRTEAFF TGTGCCAGCAGTGATTTAGGGGGTCGGACTGAAGCTTTCTTT
TRBJ2-5 TRBV28 . . CASSPGQETQYF TGTGCCAGCAGTCCAGGACAAGAGACCCAGTACTTC
TRBJ2-7 TRBV30 TRBD2 . CAWSVRVFSGSGEQYF TGTGCCTGGAGTGTAAGGGTCTTTAGCGGGAGCGGCGAGCAGTACTTC
TRBJ1-5 TRBV2 . . CASSERSSNQPQHF TGTGCCAGCAGTGAAAGGAGTAGCAATCAGCCCCAGCATTTT
TRBJ2-5 TRBV19 . . CASSMTTQETQYF TGTGCCAGTAGTATGACTACACAAGAGACCCAGTACTTC
TRBJ2-1 TRBV15 TRBD2 . CATSKGGTSGSTYNEQFF TGTGCCACCAGCAAAGGGGGGACTAGCGGGAGCACCTACAATGAGCAGTTCTTC
TRBJ1-1 TRBV9 . . CASSLSGNTEAFF TGTGCCAGCAGCTTGTCGGGGAACACTGAAGCTTTCTTT
TRBJ2-5 TRBV15 . . CATSPVGSSFQETQYF TGTGCCACCAGCCCTGTGGGTAGTAGCTTCCAAGAGACCCAGTACTTC
TRBJ1-1 TRBV7-8 . . CASSFMGFTEAFF TGTGCCAGCAGCTTTATGGGGTTCACTGAAGCTTTCTTT
TRBJ2-2 TRBV9 . . CASSAFSPGELFF TGTGCCAGCAGCGCGTTCTCCCCCGGGGAGCTGTTTTTT
TRBJ2-3 TRBV5-1 TRBD2 . CASSWSGGPFGDTQYF TGCGCCAGCAGCTGGAGCGGGGGGCCATTTGGTGATACGCAGTATTTT
TRBJ2-1 TRBV4-1 . . CASSHTQKGSEQFF TGCGCCAGCAGCCATACTCAGAAGGGGAGTGAGCAGTTCTTC
TRBJ1-5 TRBV28 . . CASSLWGARRGRGSNQPQHF TGTGCCAGCAGTTTATGGGGGGCACGGCGGGGAAGGGGTAGCAATCAGCCCCAGCATTTT
TRBJ1-2 TRBV14 . many CASSQVHDTAGYTF TGTGCCAGCAGCCAAGTGCACGACACGGCTGGCTACACCTTC
TRBJ1-1 TRBV6-4 . . CASRVGTGDTEAFF TGTGCCAGCAGGGTTGGGACGGGCGACACTGAAGCTTTCTTT